What follows are 32 T cell receptor beta chains derived from one specimen sequenced in a study of somatic mutations in cytotoxic T cells in rheumatoid arthritis. Some clones are missing from TCRdb's copy, which holds only in-frame ones; the method was immunoSEQ multiplex PCR. The data show 15,000 or so clones, 60% to 80% seen once. Sample: CD8+ T cells sorted from blood. These receptors were obtained from an adult with rheumatoid arthritis.

The rearrangement links TRBV6-5 to TRBJ1-2, with D perhaps TRBD1 (5 bases). This CDR3 region has 15 residues. V was cut by 5 bases and J by 2 bases, with 15 bases left in between. CDR1 and CDR2 (germline): MNHEY, SVGAGI. This CDR3 reads CASSQRATDNYGYTF. DNA for the CDR3: TGTGCCAGCAGTCAGCGGGCGACAGACAACTATGGCTACACCTTC.

J is TRBJ2-2 and V is TRBV7-9; D tentatively fits TRBD1 or TRBD2 (5 bases each). This CDR3 is 15 amino acids long. Per the germline V gene, CDR1 is SEHNR and CDR2 is FQNEAQ (reference sequence). The V end lost 3 bases, the J end lost 2 bases, and 10 bases lay between the germline ends. CDR3 region: CASSFSRGNTGELFF. The CDR3 region has the DNA TGTGCCAGCAGCTTTAGCCGGGGCAACACCGGGGAGCTGTTTTTT.

The sample holds one count of this clone. The CDR3 nucleotides read TGTGCCAGTAGAAGGGGAGGCACTGAAGCTTTCTTT. It encodes CASRRGGTEAFF. The gene calls are TRBV19 and TRBJ1-1, with D maybe TRBD1 (5 bases). The CDR3 has 12 residues. Trimming took 6 bases from V and 4 from J, leaving 9 bases between them. Germline CDR1 LNHDA, CDR2 SQIVND (reference sequence).

This chain connects TRBV13 to TRBJ1-2; D might be TRBD1 (5 bases). Germline CDR1 is PRHDT and CDR2 is FYEKMQ (reference sequence). The CDR3 is 13 residues long. Trimming took off 2 bases at V and 10 bases at J, with 14 bases between the two ends. The CDR3 DNA is TGTGCCAGCAGCTTAACCAGGGATTCACACTACACCTTC. Its protein product is CASSLTRDSHYTF.

In this sample, this clone turned up a few times. The V gene is TRBV5-4, the J gene TRBJ1-6; D remains ambiguous. V was cut by 5 bases and J by 0 bases, with 12 bases left in between. In germline, CDR1 is SGHNT, CDR2 YYREEE (reference sequence). The CDR3 runs to 16 residues. CDR3 sequence: CASSRTSSSYNSPLHF. The CDR3 DNA follows: TGTGCCAGCAGTCGGACCTCGAGCTCCTATAATTCACCCCTCCACTTT.

In its sample, this clone was seen once. The chain has TRBV28 and TRBJ2-5, with 7 nucleotides matching TRBD1. After removal of 4 bases from V and 4 bases from J, the junction contained 9 bases not matched to a gene. Germline-derived CDR1 and CDR2 are MDHEN and SYDVKM. This CDR3 has 15 residues. The CDR3, as DNA: TGTGCCAGCAGTTCCAGGGACAGCATGGGAGAGACCCAGTACTTC. Protein sequence: CASSSRDSMGETQYF.

The CDR3 is CASSRFPVGTQYF. The DNA of the CDR3 is TGTGCCAGCAGCCGCTTCCCGGTGGGGACCCAGTACTTC. The chain employs TRBV14 and TRBJ2-5; D not certain. V lost 4 bases and J 7 bases, leaving 13 bases between the germline ends. Germline assignment: CDR1 SGHDN and CDR2 FVKESK. CDR3 length: 13 amino acids.

The chain couples TRBV7-2 to TRBJ2-1; 9 bases line up with TRBD2. In germline, CDR1 is SGHTA, CDR2 FQGNSA. V was pared by 7 bases and J by 5 bases, with 6 bases of the junction left unmatched. CDR3 size: 14 residues. The CDR3 reads CASTFAGGNNEQFF. CDR3 coding DNA: TGTGCCAGCACCTTTGCGGGGGGGAACAATGAGCAGTTCTTC.

V gene TRBV5-5 combines with J gene TRBJ1-5; the D is unclear. CDR3 size: 14 residues. With 4 bases removed from V and 1 base from J, the gap between germline ends came to 9 bases. Germline CDR1 reads SGHKS; CDR2 reads YYEKEE (reference sequence). The CDR3 region is CASSPLGSNQPQHF. As DNA, the CDR3 is TGTGCCAGCAGCCCGTTAGGAAGCAATCAGCCCCAGCATTTT.

This chain connects TRBV11-2 to TRBJ2-7, with TRBD2 identical over 9 bases. The CDR3 covers 15 residues. The germline V gene encodes CDR1 SGHAT and CDR2 FQNNGV. The J segment lost 1 base and the V segment lost 4 bases, leaving 5 bases of the junction unmatched. DNA of the CDR3: TGTGCCAGCAGCTCCTGGACTAGCGCTTCCTACGAGCAGTACGTC. It codes for CASSSWTSASYEQYV.

This chain joins TRBV27 and TRBJ2-7; 9 nucleotides line up with TRBD1. Germline V gene sequence: CDR1 MNHEY, CDR2 SMNVEV (reference sequence). The length of the CDR3 is 15 residues. With V trimmed by 3 bases and J by 2 bases, 5 bases remained unmatched. The CDR3 nucleotides read TGTGCCAGCAGTTTTCTGGACAGGGGCACCTACGAGCAGTACTTC. It encodes CASSFLDRGTYEQYF.

The chain carries TRBV13 and TRBJ2-3; 9 nucleotides match TRBD2. The CDR3 covers 16 residues. Germline V gene lookup returns CDR1 PRHDT and CDR2 FYEKMQ (reference sequence). J gave up 2 bases and V 3 bases, and 6 bases lay outside the gene matches. The CDR3 loop is CASSLIAGEFTDTQYF. The DNA of the CDR3 is TGTGCCAGCAGCTTGATAGCGGGGGAGTTCACAGATACGCAGTATTTT.

V gene TRBV28 combines with J gene TRBJ1-2; 8 positions agree with TRBD1. The V gene's germline CDR1 is MDHEN and CDR2 SYDVKM. The CDR3 covers 20 residues. J gave up 3 bases and V 2 bases, and 20 bases lay outside the gene matches. The CDR3 here is CASSLRGGSDRVIVDYGYTF. CDR3 DNA: TGTGCCAGCAGTTTACGAGGCGGTTCGGACAGGGTGATAGTTGACTATGGCTACACCTTC.

The V gene is TRBV28, the J gene TRBJ2-5, with D perhaps TRBD1 (5 bases). Looked up from germline, CDR1 is MDHEN and CDR2 is SYDVKM. V shed 7 bases and J shed 4 bases, with 16 bases lying between them. CDR3 length: 14 amino acids. The CDR3 region has the DNA TGTGCCAGCAACCACGGTAGCAGGGTAGAGACCCAGTACTTC. Translation gives CASNHGSRVETQYF. Complete variable domain (other parts from reference TRBV28 and TRBJ2-5): DVKVTQSSRYLVKRTGEKVFLECVQDMDHENMFWYRQDPGLGLRLIYFSYDVKMKEKGDIPEGYSVSREKKERFSLILESASTNQTSMYLCASNHGSRVETQYFGPGTRLLVL.

DNA for the CDR3: TGTGCCAGCAGCCAAGGGACACCCACAGATACGCAGTATTTT. Translating gives CASSQGTPTDTQYF. The chain is built from TRBV14 and TRBJ2-3; perhaps TRBD1 as D (5 bases). CDR1 and CDR2 from the germline V gene are SGHDN and FVKESK. This CDR3 comprises 14 residues. Between the trimmed V and J ends, which lost 1 base and 2 bases, there was a span of 7 bases.

This clone showed up just once. This chain connects TRBV7-8 to TRBJ1-5; TRBD1 agrees at 7 bases. Germline V gives CDR1 SGHVS, CDR2 FQNEAQ. V was clipped by 2 bases and J by 6 bases; unmatched bases: 10. The length of the CDR3 is 16 residues. The CDR3 sequence is CASSLIPGGSGQPQHF. The DNA of the CDR3 is TGTGCCAGCAGCTTAATCCCAGGGGGTTCTGGTCAGCCCCAGCATTTT.

This clone was counted between two and nine times. The CDR3 is CASSTIQGLNQPQHF. CDR3 DNA: TGTGCCAGTAGTACTATACAGGGCCTCAATCAGCCCCAGCATTTT. The rearrangement joins TRBV19 to TRBJ1-5; a possible D gene is TRBD1 (6 bases). The CDR3 loop spans 15 amino acids. V was shortened by 4 bases and J by 3 bases, with 13 bases between the two germline ends. Germline V gives CDR1 LNHDA, CDR2 SQIVND (reference sequence).

The chain has TRBV7-3 and TRBJ2-1; TRBD2 agrees at 9 bases. The CDR3 totals 15 residues. The V segment lost 0 bases and the J segment 9 bases; nucleotides outside the gene matches: 6. Germline CDR1 is SGHTA and CDR2 is FQGTGA. CDR3 protein: CASSLTSGGLVEQFF. The CDR3 coding sequence is TGTGCCAGCAGCTTAACTAGCGGGGGATTGGTTGAGCAGTTCTTC.

This sequence joins TRBV28 and TRBJ1-2; D gene unclear. This CDR3 is 15 amino acids long. CDR1 and CDR2 (germline): MDHEN, SYDVKM. V was pared by 3 bases and J by 6 bases, with 17 bases between. The CDR3 loop reads CASSLRGMNGDGYTF. CDR3 sequence (DNA): TGTGCCAGCAGTTTGAGAGGTATGAACGGGGATGGCTACACCTTC.

This clone was detected only a few times. CDR3 protein: CASSTQGGYNEQFF. DNA of the CDR3: TGTGCCAGTAGTACCCAGGGGGGATACAATGAGCAGTTCTTC. The J gene is TRBJ2-1, the V gene TRBV19, with D possibly being TRBD1 (7 bases). Germline V CDR1 and CDR2: LNHDA, SQIVND (reference sequence). The CDR3 totals 14 residues. V was pared by 4 bases and J by 4 bases, with 11 bases between.

The V call is TRBV9, the J call TRBJ2-2; D is unresolved. The germline V gene encodes CDR1 SGDLS and CDR2 YYNGEE. V lost 4 bases to trimming and J lost 8 bases, with 12 bases between them. The CDR3 runs 13 residues. In nucleotides, the CDR3 is TGTGCCAGCAGCACGAGAGTGGGGGGGGAGCTGTTTTTT. Its protein product is CASSTRVGGELFF.

V is TRBV6-5 and J is TRBJ1-5; D not certain. CDR3 length equals 13 residues. Germline V gives CDR1 MNHEY, CDR2 SVGAGI. V was pared by 6 bases and J by 6 bases, with 12 bases between. The CDR3 loop reads CASSRGMGQPQHF. The CDR3 DNA reads TGTGCCAGCAGCCGGGGAATGGGTCAGCCCCAGCATTTT.

The chain links TRBV4-1 to TRBJ2-3; D is undetermined. From germline, CDR1 is MGHRA and CDR2 YSYEKL. Trimming stripped 2 bases from V and 3 bases from J, with 0 bases between. CDR3 size: 11 residues. CDR3 sequence: CASSQTDTQYF. The CDR3 nucleotides are TGCGCCAGCAGCCAAACAGATACGCAGTATTTT.

The rearrangement links TRBV4-1 to TRBJ2-7, with no clear D. The V end was cut by 5 bases, the J end by 1 base, with 15 bases between. The CDR3 totals 15 residues. Germline V lookup: CDR1 MGHRA, CDR2 YSYEKL. The DNA of the CDR3 is TGCGCCAGCAGCGCGCCGAGGACGGGTTCCTACGAGCAGTACTTC. Amino acids: CASSAPRTGSYEQYF.

The chain carries TRBV4-1 and TRBJ2-7; maybe TRBD1 (5 bases). V was clipped by 0 bases and J by 3 bases, with 12 bases between them. The germline V gene has CDR1 MGHRA and CDR2 YSYEKL. This CDR3 has 15 residues. The CDR3 coding sequence is TGCGCCAGCAGCCAAGATGGGGCAGATTACTACGAGCAGTACTTC. It encodes CASSQDGADYYEQYF.

The chain uses TRBV4-1 and TRBJ2-5; D gene unclear. This CDR3 contains 16 residues. V lost 3 bases to trimming and J lost 2 bases, with 16 bases between them. Germline values: CDR1 MGHRA, CDR2 YSYEKL. The CDR3 DNA reads as TGCGCCAGCAGCCAGGAGCCCTCGGTGGTACAAGAGACCCAGTACTTC. This encodes CASSQEPSVVQETQYF.

The chain uses TRBV19 and TRBJ1-5; 7 bases fit TRBD1. Trimming removed 8 bases from V and 2 bases from J; junction bases left unmatched: 6. This CDR3 has 14 residues. CDR1 is LNHDA, CDR2 SQIVND, per germline (reference sequence). CDR3 region: CASDPGGGNQPQHF. For the CDR3, the DNA is TGTGCCAGTGACCCAGGGGGGGGCAATCAGCCCCAGCATTTT. The whole variable domain, remainder taken from reference TRBV19 and TRBJ1-5, is DGGITQSPKYLFRKEGQNVTLSCEQNLNHDAMYWYRQDPGQGLRLIYYSQIVNDFQKGDIAEGYSVSREKKESFPLTVTSAQKNPTAFYLCASDPGGGNQPQHFGDGTRLSIL.

The J gene is TRBJ1-4, the V gene TRBV6-1; tentative D call: TRBD1 (5 bases). Germline V gene data show CDR1 as MNHNS and CDR2 as SASEGT. The ends were cut back, 0 bases at V and 7 bases at J, with 15 bases in the middle. This CDR3 contains 16 residues. The CDR3 DNA reads TGTGCCAGCAGTGAAGCGCAGGGTCCCATTTTTGAAAAACTGTTTTTT. This sequence encodes CASSEAQGPIFEKLFF.

This chain connects TRBV19 to TRBJ2-7, with unresolved D. This CDR3 is built from 13 residues. V was pared by 5 bases and J by 4 bases, with 12 bases between. Germline V lookup: CDR1 LNHDA, CDR2 SQIVND (reference sequence). CDR3 DNA: TGTGCCAGTAGTTATTCTATCCTTTACGAGCAGTACTTC. Translated: CASSYSILYEQYF.

This clone occurred once. This rearrangement joins TRBV7-8 to TRBJ1-1; possibly TRBD1 for D (6 bases). V was trimmed by 5 bases and J by 1 base, leaving 14 bases between them. CDR3 length: 15 amino acids. The V gene's germline CDR1 is SGHVS and CDR2 FQNEAQ. Here the CDR3 reads CASSPPQGRNTEAFF. The CDR3 nucleotides are TGTGCCAGCAGCCCCCCACAGGGAAGGAACACTGAAGCTTTCTTT.

The V call is TRBV10-3, the J call TRBJ2-7; tentatively, D is TRBD1 (5 bases). CDR1 is ENHRY and CDR2 is SYGVKD in the germline V gene. The CDR3 is 14 residues long. V dropped 2 bases and J dropped 3 bases, with 11 bases sitting between them. Here the CDR3 DNA reads TGTGCCATCAGTGAGCCCGGCCAGGGCTACGAGCAGTACGTC. Protein product: CAISEPGQGYEQYV.

The V and J genes are TRBV18 and TRBJ2-2, with 7 positions matching TRBD1. The CDR3 covers 15 residues. J was trimmed by 6 bases and V by 3 bases; bases with no gene match: 7. The germline gives CDR1 KGHSH, CDR2 LQKENI. The CDR3 DNA reads TGTGCCAGCTCACCCCTAGACAGGGCGGCCGGGGAGCTGTTTTTT. Protein product: CASSPLDRAAGELFF.